The clone carrying this T cell receptor beta chain appeared once. The target antigen is unknown. The entry originates in a study of regulatory T cells in long-lasting Graves disease. Findings and limits, study-wide: Fewer public clonotypes were shared by new patients (around 960) than by persistent patients (about 2,800).

Sequencing libraries for TCR beta were prepared with iRepertoire HTBI primers and Arm-PCR of CDR3 regions. One entry per CDR3 protein, called by TCRdb with MiXCR from the multiplex PCR reads. The sample records about 530,000 distinct CDR3 sequences, approximately 16% being singletons. The J segment lost 5 bases and the V segment lost 4 bases, leaving 6 bases of the junction unmatched. The CDR3 totals 15 residues. The germline V gene encodes CDR1 SGHDT and CDR2 YYEEEE. Stated time point: newly diagnosed GD, antithyroid drugs for less than 3 months. Extracted PBMC RNA gave rise to the TCR library. These records were also assigned to another study, of T cells in Graves' hyperthyroidism and ophthalmopathy. This second study notes: Uncontrolled infection, other autoimmune disease, pregnancy and lactation each barred patients from inclusion. Stable hyperthyroidism was separated from ophthalmopathy by a model based on 13 V-J features.

The material was peripheral blood mononuclear cells (PBMCs), obtained at new diagnosis, from a patient treated with antithyroid drugs. This sequence joins TRBV5-6 and TRBJ1-4; TRBD1 matches 9 bases. This receptor was obtained from a woman aged 35-60 years with Graves disease. CDR3 sequence (DNA): TGTGCCAGCAGCGCAACGGGACAGGGAAATGAAAAACTGTTTTTT. Amino acids: CASSATGQGNEKLFF.